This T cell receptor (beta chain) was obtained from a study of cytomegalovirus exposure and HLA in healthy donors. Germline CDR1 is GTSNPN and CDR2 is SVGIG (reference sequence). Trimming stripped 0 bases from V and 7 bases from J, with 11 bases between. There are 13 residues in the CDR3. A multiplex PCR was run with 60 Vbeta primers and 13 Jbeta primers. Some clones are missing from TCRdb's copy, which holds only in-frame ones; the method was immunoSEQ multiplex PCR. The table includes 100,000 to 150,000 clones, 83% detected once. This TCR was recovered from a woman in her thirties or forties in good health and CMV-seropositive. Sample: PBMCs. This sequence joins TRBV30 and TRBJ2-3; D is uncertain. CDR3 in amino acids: CAWSVVNLHTQYF. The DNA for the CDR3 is TGTGCCTGGAGTGTCGTAAACCTACATACGCAGTATTTT.